The clone carrying this T cell receptor beta chain was observed at least ten times. The antigen is undetermined. These data belong to a study of T cells in Graves' hyperthyroidism and ophthalmopathy. Study outcomes and limitations: Expanded thyroid clonotypes (above 0.001) were mostly also found in blood.

Trimming shortened V by 1 base and J by 3 bases, and 12 bases separated the two germline ends. Germline V gives CDR1 MGHRA, CDR2 YSYEKL. The CDR3 runs 15 residues. Stable hyperthyroidism: no ophthalmopathy progression over 18 months of follow-up. Amplification targeted TCR beta CDR3 regions from RNA transcripts. First-round RT-PCR targeting the TCR CDR3 was performed with the HTBI primer set. MiXCR, applied by TCRdb to the multiplex PCR reads, yields one record per CDR3 protein. Here the sample spans 300,000 or so distinct CDR3 sequences, roughly 21% being singletons. The sample comprised blood. The sequence was collected from a woman between 50 and 59 years old with Graves' hyperthyroidism. The rearrangement joins TRBV4-1 to TRBJ1-1; D is unclear. The chain's CDR3 is CASSQVSRQDTEAFF. For the CDR3, the DNA is TGCGCCAGCAGCCAAGTTTCCAGGCAGGACACTGAAGCTTTCTTT.